This T cell receptor (beta chain) was obtained from a study of radiotherapy plus CTLA-4 blockade in lung cancer. Germline V lookup: CDR1 SGHDN, CDR2 FVKESK. This CDR3 contains 16 residues. After removal of 4 bases from V and 4 bases from J, the junction contained 10 bases not matched to a gene. Clones were read by immunoSEQ multiplex PCR, and TCRdb kept only the in-frame ones, dropping some. The sample has 64,000 or so clones, approximately 65% seen once. Only a few counts were recorded for this clone. Antigen unknown. Study results and limitations: Early clonal dynamics of blood T cells, together with interferon-beta, were reported as the best response predictor.

This material consisted of peripheral blood, taken from a patient treated with radiotherapy plus ipilimumab. The J gene is TRBJ2-1, the V gene TRBV14; TRBD1 matches at 7 bases. The TCR sequence derives from a human donor with non-small cell lung cancer whose response to radiotherapy plus ipilimumab could not be evaluated. The CDR3 nucleotides are TGTGCCAGCAGCCCCCCAGGGGGAGAGTGGTACAATGAGCAGTTCTTC. This codes for CASSPPGGEWYNEQFF.